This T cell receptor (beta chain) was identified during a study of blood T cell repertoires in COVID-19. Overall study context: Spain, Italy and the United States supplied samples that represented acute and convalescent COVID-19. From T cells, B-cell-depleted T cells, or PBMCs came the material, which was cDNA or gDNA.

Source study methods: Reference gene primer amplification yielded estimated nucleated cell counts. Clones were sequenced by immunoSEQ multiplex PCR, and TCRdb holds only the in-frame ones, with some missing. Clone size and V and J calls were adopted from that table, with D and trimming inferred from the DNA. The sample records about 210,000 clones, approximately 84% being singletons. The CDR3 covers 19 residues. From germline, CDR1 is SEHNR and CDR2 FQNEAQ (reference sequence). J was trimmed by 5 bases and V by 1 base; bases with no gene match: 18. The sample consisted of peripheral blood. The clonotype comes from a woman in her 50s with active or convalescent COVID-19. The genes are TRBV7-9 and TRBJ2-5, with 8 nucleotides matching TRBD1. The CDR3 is CASSLGLGSGQALVETQYF. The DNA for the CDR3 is TGTGCCAGCAGCTTAGGCTTAGGATCGGGACAGGCCCTTGTGGAGACCCAGTACTTC.